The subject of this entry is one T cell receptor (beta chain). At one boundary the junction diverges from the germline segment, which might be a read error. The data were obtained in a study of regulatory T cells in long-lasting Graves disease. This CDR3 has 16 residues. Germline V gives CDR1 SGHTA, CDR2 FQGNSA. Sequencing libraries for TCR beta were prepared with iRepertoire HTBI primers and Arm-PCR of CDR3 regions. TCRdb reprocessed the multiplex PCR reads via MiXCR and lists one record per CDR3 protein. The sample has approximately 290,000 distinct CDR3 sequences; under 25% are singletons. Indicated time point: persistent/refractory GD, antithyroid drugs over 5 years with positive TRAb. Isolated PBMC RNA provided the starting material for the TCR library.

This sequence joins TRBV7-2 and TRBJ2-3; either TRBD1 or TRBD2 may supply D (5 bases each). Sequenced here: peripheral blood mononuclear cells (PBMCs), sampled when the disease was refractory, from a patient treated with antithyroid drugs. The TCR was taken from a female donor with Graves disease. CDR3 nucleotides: TGTGCCAGCAGCTCCGATCCCCGGGACCCCACAAATACGCAGTATTTT. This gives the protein CASSSDPRDPTNTQYF.